The clone carrying this T cell receptor (beta chain) was seen at least ten times. The data derive from a study of T-cell reconstitution after alpha-beta-depleted transplantation in children. Germline-derived CDR1 and CDR2 are LGHNA and YSLEER. Between the trimmed V and J ends, which lost 2 bases and 6 bases, there was a span of 16 bases. The CDR3 consists of 16 residues. Unique molecular identifiers were built into the TCRbeta library. Using its own MiXCR run on the PCR reads, TCRdb lists one record per CDR3 protein. The data hold roughly 300,000 distinct CDR3 sequences, with roughly 12% observed a single time.

The receptor was isolated from a male patient between 2 and 10 years old who had a stem cell transplant for chronic granulomatous disease, so the T cells may come from the graft donor. The sample was peripheral blood, taken 180 days after TCRalphabeta/CD19-depleted stem cell transplant. The chain combines TRBV4-3 with TRBJ2-2; D is perhaps TRBD2 (5 bases). The CDR3 region has the DNA TGCGCCAGCAGCCAAACAACTAGAATTTTGGCCGGGGAGCTGTTTTTT. Its protein product is CASSQTTRILAGELFF.